Shown below are 12 T cell receptor beta chains from a single sample sequenced in a study of blood T cell repertoires in COVID-19. TCRdb's copy holds only in-frame clones and misses some; the assay was immunoSEQ multiplex PCR. Of 300,000 to 450,000 clones in the sample, approximately 87% were seen once. The sample consisted of PBMCs or T cells enriched from blood (not recorded which). The receptors stem from a man aged 30-40 years who had recovered from COVID-19.

This clone appeared a few times. The V gene is TRBV19, the J gene TRBJ1-1; a weak D match, TRBD1 (5 bases). The CDR3 has 15 residues. Germline V lookup: CDR1 LNHDA, CDR2 SQIVND (reference sequence). Deletions cut 3 bases from V and 1 base from J, with 12 bases between. CDR3 residues: CASSIPGVSNTEAFF. In nucleotides, the CDR3 is TGTGCCAGTAGTATCCCGGGGGTTTCGAACACTGAAGCTTTCTTT.

V and J are TRBV6-1 and TRBJ1-1; 8 positions match TRBD1. The CDR3 spans 15 residues. CDR1 MNHNS and CDR2 SASEGT come from the germline V gene. V was pared by 2 bases and J by 0 bases, with 2 bases of the junction left unmatched. Written as DNA, the CDR3 is TGTGCCAGCAGTGAACAGGGGGCTGTGAACACTGAAGCTTTCTTT. This codes for CASSEQGAVNTEAFF.

The chain employs TRBV10-3 and TRBJ1-1; TRBD1 matches 9 bases. Germline lookup yields CDR1 ENHRY and CDR2 SYGVKD. Trimming at V came to 7 bases and at J to 2 bases, leaving 5 bases not matched to a gene. This CDR3 comprises 14 residues. As DNA, the CDR3 is TGTGCCATCATGGGACAGGGTGGAAACACTGAAGCTTTCTTT. Protein product: CAIMGQGGNTEAFF.

V is TRBV5-4 and J is TRBJ1-2; tentatively, D is TRBD1 (5 bases). Between the trimmed V and J ends, which lost 4 bases and 8 bases, there was a span of 12 bases. This CDR3 is built from 12 residues. Germline lookup yields CDR1 SGHNT and CDR2 YYREEE (reference sequence). DNA of the CDR3: TGTGCCAGCAGCCCCCAGGGAAGCGGCTACACCTTC. This encodes CASSPQGSGYTF. The full variable domain, rest sourced from reference TRBV5-4 and TRBJ1-2, is ETGVTQSPTHLIKTRGQQVTLRCSSQSGHNTVSWYQQALGQGPQFIFQYYREEENGRGNFPPRFSGLQFPNYSSELNVNALELDDSALYLCASSPQGSGYTFGSGTRLTVV.

This chain uses TRBV10-2 with TRBJ2-2; 9 nucleotides line up with TRBD2. Germline V CDR1 and CDR2: WSHSY, SAAADI. V dropped 8 bases and J dropped 2; count of bases not matched to a gene: 3. The CDR3 is 14 amino acids. CDR3 loop: CASLAGLNTGELFF. The CDR3 nucleotides read TGCGCCAGCCTAGCGGGATTAAACACCGGGGAGCTGTTTTTT.

This clone has only a few counts. V and J are TRBV2 and TRBJ1-2; TRBD1 matches 9 bases. The CDR3 contains 14 residues. Germline V CDR1 and CDR2: SNHLY, FYNNEI. Unmatched junction bases numbered 5, after V lost 6 bases and J lost 3 bases. The chain's CDR3 is CASRGQGTHYGYTF. The CDR3 bases are TGTGCCAGCAGGGGACAGGGCACTCACTATGGCTACACCTTC.

J is TRBJ2-5 and V is TRBV3-1 (or the pseudogene TRBV3-2); D possibly corresponds to TRBD2 (6 bases). Germline-derived CDR1 and CDR2 are LGHDT and YNNKEL (reference sequence). The CDR3 totals 13 residues. V was trimmed by 1 base and J by 5 bases, leaving 8 bases between them. CDR3 residues: CASSQGGRETQYF. CDR3 coding DNA: TGTGCCAGCAGCCAAGGGGGGAGGGAGACCCAGTACTTC.

The rearrangement joins TRBV9 to TRBJ1-5; TRBD1 matches at 7 bases. J gave up 5 bases and V 2 bases, and 4 bases lay outside the gene matches. The CDR3 runs to 14 residues. The germline V gene encodes CDR1 SGDLS and CDR2 YYNGEE. CDR3 sequence reads: CASSVDRADQPQHF. The CDR3 nucleotides are TGTGCCAGCAGCGTTGACAGGGCTGATCAGCCCCAGCATTTT.

The chain carries TRBV10-3 and TRBJ1-2; D call uncertain. The V end was cut by 3 bases, the J end by 14 bases, with 19 bases between. Germline CDR1 reads ENHRY; CDR2 reads SYGVKD. The CDR3 runs to 13 residues. CDR3 residues: CAISDNPSLERTF. The CDR3 DNA reads as TGTGCCATCAGTGATAATCCCTCCCTGGAGAGGACCTTC.

The chain couples TRBV4-2 to TRBJ1-1; D remains unclear. In germline, CDR1 is LGHNA, CDR2 YNFKEQ. V was cut by 2 bases and J by 1 base, with 8 bases left in between. The CDR3 consists of 14 residues. The CDR3 protein is CASSQRTGNTEAFF. The DNA for the CDR3 is TGTGCCAGCAGCCAACGGACTGGGAACACTGAAGCTTTCTTT.

The chain uses TRBV7-2 and TRBJ2-7, with D perhaps TRBD1 (5 bases). The CDR3 is made up of 13 amino acids. Germline lookup yields CDR1 SGHTA and CDR2 FQGNSA. V gave up 4 bases and J gave up 3 bases, with 10 bases separating them. CDR3 nucleotide sequence: TGTGCCAGCAGCTCGACAGCCCACTACGAGCAGTACTTC. Translation: CASSSTAHYEQYF.

The chain links TRBV4-1 to TRBJ2-7, with TRBD1 as a possible D gene (6 bases). Germline lookup yields CDR1 MGHRA and CDR2 YSYEKL. The ends were cut back, 3 bases at V and 0 bases at J, with 9 bases in the middle. The CDR3 is 14 residues long. CDR3: CASSHIGGSYEQYF. The DNA for the CDR3 is TGCGCCAGCAGCCACATAGGGGGCTCCTACGAGCAGTACTTC.